The clone carrying this TCR beta chain was observed a handful of times. What it binds is unknown. The data are from a study of blood T cells in healthy people across ages. The authors extracted at least 6 micrograms of total RNA per sample. It was with a sample-barcoded 5' primer and a J-beta primer mix that a second PCR of about 7 to 12 cycles was run. Template switching added a 12-random-nucleotide identifier to every cDNA molecule. Sequencing of every sample gave 2.5 million or more CDR3-containing paired-end reads. TCRdb re-called the 5' RACE reads with MiXCR, one entry per CDR3 protein. The top ten clones hold 11% of a sample with about 1.6 million distinct CDR3 sequences, about 31% of them seen once. Findings and limits, study-wide: Diversity estimated from one million T cells was considered an underestimate.

This CDR3 has 19 residues. Germline values: CDR1 DFQATT, CDR2 SNEGSKA (reference sequence). The J segment lost 7 bases and the V segment lost 0 bases, leaving 14 bases of the junction unmatched. Material: blood. The sequence derives from a woman in her 30s in good health. This chain joins TRBV20-1 and TRBJ2-2, with 13 bases matching TRBD2. The CDR3 bases are TGCAGTGCTAGAGATTCGAGAGGACTAGCGGGAGTCAAGGGCGGGGAGCTGTTTTTT. Protein product: CSARDSRGLAGVKGGELFF.